The clone carrying this T cell receptor beta chain was counted a single time. Clones were read by immunoSEQ multiplex PCR, and TCRdb kept only the in-frame ones, dropping some. This table has roughly 300,000 clones, around 88% appearing once. The CDR3 has 13 residues. The V and J ends lost 4 bases and 5 bases, in that order; junction bases with no gene match: 1. Germline assignment: CDR1 KGHSH and CDR2 LQKENI. The record originates from a study of blood T cell repertoires in COVID-19. The receptor was derived from a woman aged 45 to 65 with acute or convalescent COVID-19. The rearrangement links TRBV18 to TRBJ2-7; 11 positions agree with TRBD1. The sample taken for sequencing was peripheral blood. The CDR3 DNA reads TGTGCCAGCTCACAGGGACAGGGGGACGAGCAGTACTTC. It yields the protein CASSQGQGDEQYF.